The text below deals with one T cell receptor (beta chain). What this receptor recognizes is not known. Base qualities were left out, and no much larger clone turns up one base away. The sample belongs to a study of blood T cell repertoires in COVID-19 (dated by TCRdb to about 2020). Background on the whole study: Samples from collaborators originated in the United States, Italy and Spain and spanned both the acute and convalescent phases of COVID-19. The samples were drawn from two sources: the first 160 participants of the ongoing ImmuneRACE study, and over 1,000 subjects contributed by 6 global collaborators. The repertoires were made available in a free public database intended to serve as a resource for research on the immune response to SARS-CoV-2. HLA class I and class II types, where available, came from metadata supplied by the sample provider rather than from assay-based typing. The prospective study material was composed of cDNA or gDNA derived from T cells, B-cell-depleted T cells, or PBMCs. The dataset comprised deeply sampled blood TCRbeta repertoires from subjects exposed to, actively infected with, or recovered from COVID-19. Sample metadata almost always included a de-identified subject ID, COVID-19 status, age in years and sex.

TCRbeta CDR3 regions were amplified from genomic DNA by means of the immunoSEQ Assay, a bias-controlled multiplex PCR. Under the source paper's analysis protocol: Nucleated cell counts per sample were estimated from amplification of reference gene primers within the assay. To quantify the absolute abundance of each unique TCRbeta CDR3 rearrangement, sequence reads were collapsed and filtered. For each sample, productive Simpson clonality was calculated as the square root of Simpson's diversity index across productive rearrangements. In TCRdb, the immuneACCESS table is reduced to in-frame sequences with V and J assigned. These tables do not hold every clone; where another copy was compared, an unresolved V gene accounts for under half, and the others remain unexplained. The V and J calls and clone size are taken from that table; D and trimming were inferred from the DNA. The sample includes 150,000 to 200,000 clones, with around 87% observed a single time. 6.6% of the sample comes from the top ten.

The paper's findings and limits, for the study overall: Clinical and demographic metadata were provided uncurated, with the amount varying by source and participant.

Enrolling through a virtual design, the prospective study's participants ranged in age from roughly 18 to 89 years and lived across approximately 25 United States geographic areas. In the prospective study, participants were assigned to cohorts based on the clinical history participants reported in a screening survey and a study questionnaire. ImmuneRACE Cohort 3 recovered participants were defined by two consecutive negative NP/OP PCR tests, healthcare professional clearance, or symptom resolution. Mobile phlebotomists in the prospective study collected whole blood, serum and a nasopharyngeal or oropharyngeal swab from every participant. Additional blood draws and questionnaires over an approximately 2-month period could optionally be provided by prospective study participants. Prospective study blood samples were shipped either frozen or at room temperature before DNA extraction. CDR1 and CDR2, looked up from the germline V gene, are SGHTA and FQGTGA. Trimming takes 4 bases off V and 3 bases off J; junction bases not matched to a gene: 3. Inclusive of the bounding cysteine and phenylalanine, the CDR3 is 14 residues long. Of the read, only the CDR3 DNA is kept; its 42 bases are in frame from base 1.

This clonotype was obtained from a woman between 50 and 59 years old who had recovered from COVID-19. Rearrangement joined TRBV7-3 to TRBJ2-3, with 8 junctional bases fitting TRBD1. Sequencing input: PBMCs or T cells enriched from blood (not recorded which). The CDR3 protein is CASSSTGATDTQYF. The DNA sequence is given as TGTGCCAGCAGCTCGACAGGGGCGACAGATACGCAGTATTTT.